At least ten counts were recorded for the clone carrying this TCR beta chain. This entry belongs to a study of patients and donors after allogeneic stem cell transplantation. The CDR3 totals 12 residues. Germline CDR1 and CDR2: SQVTM and ANQGSEA. The ends were cut back, 7 bases at V and 2 bases at J, with 9 bases in the middle. One entry per CDR3 protein results from TCRdb running MiXCR on the RT-PCR reads. The repertoire holds 400,000 to 450,000 distinct CDR3 sequences, 16% seen once, with around 7.2% in the top ten. Specimen: blood, either unsorted or a sorted T cell fraction (not recorded which). The sequence derives from a human donor who was either an allogeneic HSCT recipient or a stem cell or donor lymphocyte infusion donor (not recorded which). It is not recorded whose cells these are; they may come from a transplant donor. This chain joins TRBV29-1 and TRBJ1-3; D call uncertain. CDR3 amino acids: CSASWPGNTIYF. DNA for the CDR3: TGCAGCGCAAGCTGGCCTGGAAACACCATATATTTT.